Listed below are T cell receptor beta chains from one sample, sequenced in a study of cytomegalovirus exposure and HLA in healthy donors. Assay: immunoSEQ multiplex PCR; the TCRdb copy retains only in-frame clones and omits some. The table lists just over 20,000 clones. Input material: PBMCs. These receptors were taken from a man aged 55 to 70 in good health and CMV-seropositive. Each CDR3 is given with its conserved first and last residue. Each record gives: V gene, J gene, D gene, CDR3 protein, CDR3 DNA. A D gene is named only where the DNA matches it firmly.

v_call: TRBV6-6
j_call: TRBJ2-2
d_call: TRBD1
cdr3_aa: CASRPPGTGVSGELFF
cdr3_nt: TGTGCCAGCAGACCACCCGGGACAGGAGTTTCCGGGGAGCTGTTTTTT

v_call: TRBV2
j_call: TRBJ2-7
d_call: TRBD2
cdr3_aa: CASRGLAGPNEQYF
cdr3_nt: TGTGCCAGCCGTGGACTAGCGGGACCAAATGAGCAGTACTTC

v_call: TRBV4-2
j_call: TRBJ2-1
d_call: TRBD2
cdr3_aa: CASSQDPRTSESEQFF
cdr3_nt: TGTGCCAGCAGCCAAGATCCCCGGACTAGCGAAAGTGAGCAGTTCTTC

v_call: TRBV4-2
j_call: TRBJ2-7
d_call: TRBD2
cdr3_aa: CASSPAGDYEQYF
cdr3_nt: TGTGCCAGCAGCCCAGCGGGAGACTACGAGCAGTACTTC

v_call: TRBV10-3
j_call: TRBJ2-7
d_call: TRBD2
cdr3_aa: CAIRGLAGAYEQYF
cdr3_nt: TGTGCCATCAGGGGACTAGCGGGAGCCTACGAGCAGTACTTC

v_call: TRBV9
j_call: TRBJ2-3
d_call: .
cdr3_aa: CASSVAGEADTQYF
cdr3_nt: TGTGCCAGCAGCGTAGCGGGAGAAGCAGATACGCAGTATTTT

v_call: TRBV5-1
j_call: TRBJ2-6
d_call: .
cdr3_aa: CASSLGHSSSGANVLTF
cdr3_nt: TGCGCCAGCAGCTTAGGACATTCGAGCTCTGGGGCCAACGTCCTGACTTTC

v_call: TRBV19
j_call: TRBJ2-7
d_call: TRBD1
cdr3_aa: CASSLTPGQGVYEQYF
cdr3_nt: TGTGCCAGTAGCTTGACCCCGGGACAGGGCGTCTACGAGCAGTACTTC

v_call: TRBV5-6
j_call: TRBJ1-2
d_call: .
cdr3_aa: CASSLVGQNYGYTF
cdr3_nt: TGTGCCAGCAGCTTGGTGGGGCAGAACTATGGCTACACCTTC

v_call: TRBV10-3
j_call: TRBJ2-7
d_call: TRBD2
cdr3_aa: CAISDSRGLAGGLSYEQYF
cdr3_nt: TGTGCCATCAGTGATTCCCGAGGACTAGCGGGAGGACTATCCTACGAGCAGTACTTC

v_call: TRBV29-1
j_call: TRBJ2-7
d_call: .
cdr3_aa: CSVEEMGGEQYF
cdr3_nt: TGCAGCGTTGAAGAGATGGGGGGCGAGCAGTACTTC

v_call: TRBV19
j_call: TRBJ1-2
d_call: TRBD1
cdr3_aa: CASSPHEAGGLANYGYTF
cdr3_nt: TGTGCCAGTAGTCCCCATGAGGCAGGGGGCCTAGCTAACTATGGCTACACCTTC

v_call: TRBV19
j_call: TRBJ2-2
d_call: .
cdr3_aa: CASSPTNTGELFF
cdr3_nt: TGTGCCAGTAGTCCAACGAACACCGGGGAGCTGTTTTTT

v_call: TRBV15
j_call: TRBJ1-4
d_call: .
cdr3_aa: CATSRERGAYKLFF
cdr3_nt: TGTGCCACCAGCAGAGAGCGTGGGGCGTACAAACTGTTTTTT

v_call: TRBV27
j_call: TRBJ1-2
d_call: TRBD1
cdr3_aa: CASSLEPGGPYGYTF
cdr3_nt: TGTGCCAGCAGTTTAGAGCCAGGGGGGCCATATGGCTACACCTTC

v_call: TRBV2
j_call: TRBJ2-7
d_call: .
cdr3_aa: CASEVEREAGEQYF
cdr3_nt: TGTGCCAGCGAAGTGGAAAGGGAGGCGGGCGAGCAGTACTTC

v_call: TRBV30
j_call: TRBJ1-3
d_call: .
cdr3_aa: CAFLRDLSSGNTIYF
cdr3_nt: TGTGCCTTCCTCAGGGATCTTAGCTCTGGAAACACCATATATTTT

v_call: TRBV5-6
j_call: TRBJ1-1
d_call: TRBD1
cdr3_aa: CASSSDRGPAVAEAFF
cdr3_nt: TGTGCCAGCAGCTCGGACAGGGGGCCCGCGGTCGCTGAAGCTTTCTTT

v_call: TRBV2
j_call: TRBJ1-1
d_call: .
cdr3_aa: CASSEAPRDTEAFF
cdr3_nt: TGTGCCAGCAGTGAGGCACCCAGGGACACTGAAGCTTTCTTT

v_call: TRBV6-1
j_call: TRBJ2-7
d_call: TRBD1
cdr3_aa: CASSEPGQGTYEQYF
cdr3_nt: TGTGCCAGCAGTGAACCGGGACAGGGAACCTACGAGCAGTACTTC

v_call: TRBV7-6
j_call: TRBJ2-3
d_call: .
cdr3_aa: CASSFGGNTQYF
cdr3_nt: TGTGCCAGCAGCTTCGGCGGAAATACGCAGTATTTT

v_call: TRBV2
j_call: TRBJ2-3
d_call: TRBD1
cdr3_aa: CASRTTIPGTGQRTDTQYF
cdr3_nt: TGTGCCAGCAGGACCACAATACCCGGGACAGGGCAGAGAACAGATACGCAGTATTTT

v_call: TRBV18
j_call: TRBJ2-3
d_call: TRBD1
cdr3_aa: CASSPDRADTQYF
cdr3_nt: TGTGCCAGCTCACCCGACAGGGCAGATACGCAGTATTTT

v_call: TRBV5-1
j_call: TRBJ2-1
d_call: .
cdr3_aa: CASSLDTGRETEQFF
cdr3_nt: TGCGCCAGCAGCTTGGATACGGGCCGGGAGACTGAGCAGTTCTTC